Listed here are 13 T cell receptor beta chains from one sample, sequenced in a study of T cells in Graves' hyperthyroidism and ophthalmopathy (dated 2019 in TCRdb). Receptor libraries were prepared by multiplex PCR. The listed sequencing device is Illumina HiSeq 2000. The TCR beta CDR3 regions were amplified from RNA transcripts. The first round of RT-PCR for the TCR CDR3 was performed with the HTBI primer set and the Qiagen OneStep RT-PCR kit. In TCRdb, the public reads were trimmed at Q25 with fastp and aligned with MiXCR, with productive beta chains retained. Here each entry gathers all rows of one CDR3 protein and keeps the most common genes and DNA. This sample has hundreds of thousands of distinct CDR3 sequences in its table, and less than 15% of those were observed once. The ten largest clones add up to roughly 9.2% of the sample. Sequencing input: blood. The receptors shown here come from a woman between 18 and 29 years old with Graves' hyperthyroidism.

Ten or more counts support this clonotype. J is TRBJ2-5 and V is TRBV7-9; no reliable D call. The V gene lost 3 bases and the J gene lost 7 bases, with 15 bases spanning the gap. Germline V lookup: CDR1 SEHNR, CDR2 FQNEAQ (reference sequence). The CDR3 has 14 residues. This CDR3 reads CASSLTDGWGTQYF. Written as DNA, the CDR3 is TGTGCCAGCAGCTTGACCGATGGGTGGGGGACCCAGTACTTC.

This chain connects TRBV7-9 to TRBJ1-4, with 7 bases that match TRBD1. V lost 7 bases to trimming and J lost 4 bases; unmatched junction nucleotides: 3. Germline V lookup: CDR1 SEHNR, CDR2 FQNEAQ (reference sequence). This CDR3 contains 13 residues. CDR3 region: CASIGTDNEKLFF. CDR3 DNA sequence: TGTGCCAGCATAGGGACAGATAATGAAAAACTGTTTTTT.

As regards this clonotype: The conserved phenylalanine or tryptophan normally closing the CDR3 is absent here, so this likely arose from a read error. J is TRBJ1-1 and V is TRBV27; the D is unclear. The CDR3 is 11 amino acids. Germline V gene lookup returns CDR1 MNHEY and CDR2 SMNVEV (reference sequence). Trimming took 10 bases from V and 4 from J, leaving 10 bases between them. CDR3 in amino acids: CATRAGTEAFS. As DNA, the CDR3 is TGTGCCACAAGGGCGGGCACTGAAGCTTTCTCT.

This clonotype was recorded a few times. The DNA of the CDR3 is TGTGCCAGCCATAGGTCAGCGGGAGTTCCCTACGAGCAGTACTTC. It translates to CASHRSAGVPYEQYF. The rearrangement links TRBV5-6 to TRBJ2-7; 8 bases agree with TRBD2. Losses at the gene ends were 7 bases for V and 2 bases for J; bases not matched to a gene: 11. Germline CDR1 reads SGHDT; CDR2 reads YYEEEE. The CDR3 length is 15 residues.

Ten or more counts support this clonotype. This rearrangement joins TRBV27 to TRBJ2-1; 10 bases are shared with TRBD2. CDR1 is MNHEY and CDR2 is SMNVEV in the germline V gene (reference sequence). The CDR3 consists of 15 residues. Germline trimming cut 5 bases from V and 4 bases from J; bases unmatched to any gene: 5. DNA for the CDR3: TGTGCCAGCAGTCAAACTAGCGGGATTTACAATGAGCAGTTCTTC. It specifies CASSQTSGIYNEQFF.

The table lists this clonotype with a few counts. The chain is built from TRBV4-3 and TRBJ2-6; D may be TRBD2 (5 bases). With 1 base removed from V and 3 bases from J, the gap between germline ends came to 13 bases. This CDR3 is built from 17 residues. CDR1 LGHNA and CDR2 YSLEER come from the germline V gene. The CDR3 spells CASSQVGIAGGANVLTF. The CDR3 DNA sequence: TGCGCCAGCAGCCAAGTTGGGATCGCGGGTGGGGCCAACGTCCTGACTTTC.

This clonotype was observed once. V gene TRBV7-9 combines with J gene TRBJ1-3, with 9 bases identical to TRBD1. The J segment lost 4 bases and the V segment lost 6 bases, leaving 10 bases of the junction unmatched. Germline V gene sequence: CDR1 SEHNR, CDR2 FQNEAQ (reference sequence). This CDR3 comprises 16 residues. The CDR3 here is CASSPTGTGRGNTIYF. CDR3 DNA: TGTGCCAGCAGTCCGACCGGGACAGGGAGAGGAAACACCATATATTTT.

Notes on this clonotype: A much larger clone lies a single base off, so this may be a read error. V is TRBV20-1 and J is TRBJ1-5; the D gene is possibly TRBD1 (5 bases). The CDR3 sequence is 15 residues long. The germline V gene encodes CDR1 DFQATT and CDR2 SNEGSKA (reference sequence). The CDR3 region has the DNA TGCAGTGCTCCGCGTATTCAGGGAGGAAATCAGACCCAGCATTTT. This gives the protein CSAPRIQGGNQTQHF.

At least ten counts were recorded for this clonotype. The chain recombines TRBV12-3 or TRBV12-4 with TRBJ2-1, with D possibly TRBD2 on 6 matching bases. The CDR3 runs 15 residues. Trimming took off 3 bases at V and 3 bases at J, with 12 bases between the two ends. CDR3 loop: CASSFYSGSYNEQFF. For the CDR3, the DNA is TGTGCCAGCAGTTTCTATAGCGGAAGCTACAATGAGCAGTTCTTC.

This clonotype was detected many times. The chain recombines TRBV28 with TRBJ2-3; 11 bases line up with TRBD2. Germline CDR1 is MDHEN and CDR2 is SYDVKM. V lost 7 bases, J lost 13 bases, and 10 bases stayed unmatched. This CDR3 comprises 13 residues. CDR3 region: CASTISGRGAKYF. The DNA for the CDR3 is TGTGCCAGCACCATTAGCGGGAGGGGGGCTAAGTATTTT.

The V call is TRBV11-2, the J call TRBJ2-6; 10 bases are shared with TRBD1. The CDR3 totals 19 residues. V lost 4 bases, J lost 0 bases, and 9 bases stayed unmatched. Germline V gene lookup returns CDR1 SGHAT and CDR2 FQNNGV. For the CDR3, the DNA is TGTGCCAGCAGCTCCCTCCGGACAGGGGGGCTCTCTGGGGCCAACGTCCTGACTTTC. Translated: CASSSLRTGGLSGANVLTF. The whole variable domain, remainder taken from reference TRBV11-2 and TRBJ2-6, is EAGVAQSPRYKIIEKRQSVAFWCNPISGHATLYWYQQILGQGPKLLIQFQNNGVVDDSQLPKDRFSAERLKGVDSTLKIQPAKLEDSAVYLCASSSLRTGGLSGANVLTFGAGSRLTVL.

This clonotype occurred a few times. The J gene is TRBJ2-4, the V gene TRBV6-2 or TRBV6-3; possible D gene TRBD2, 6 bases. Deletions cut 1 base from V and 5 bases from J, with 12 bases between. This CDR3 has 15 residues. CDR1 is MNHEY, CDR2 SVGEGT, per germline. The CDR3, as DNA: TGTGCCAGCAGTTACTGGGGGGAATGGGAAAACATTCAGTACTTC. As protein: CASSYWGEWENIQYF.

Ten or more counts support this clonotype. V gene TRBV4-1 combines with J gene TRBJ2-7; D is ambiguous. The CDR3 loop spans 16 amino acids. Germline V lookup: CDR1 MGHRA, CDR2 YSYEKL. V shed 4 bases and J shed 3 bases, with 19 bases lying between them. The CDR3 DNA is TGCGCCAGCAGCCTCCAAGGTGGAGCGAGCTTCTACGAGCAGTACTTC. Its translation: CASSLQGGASFYEQYF.